This T cell receptor (beta chain) was identified during a study of shared clonotypes between healthy human individuals. The study, taken as a whole, reports: For naive CD4 cells, roughly 5% of clonotypes were shared across a few donors.

Germline CDR1 MDHEN, CDR2 SYDVKM. The CDR3 loop spans 15 amino acids. Trimming cost V 6 bases and J 1 base, with 13 bases left between them. Sequencing was performed with immunoSEQ multiplex PCR; in TCRdb, only in-frame clones are kept and a portion is missing. The data show about 2.3 million clones, 85% to 95% seen once. A note on this clone: The target antigen is unknown.

The CD4+ fraction was divided into a CD45RA+ naive subset and a CD45RA-negative memory subset. Material: naive CD4+ T cells from PBMCs. The subset is: CD45RA+ positively selected. This TCR derives from a man in his late teens or twenties in good health. Some clones in this sample may be carry-over from other donors' samples. The genes are TRBV28 and TRBJ1-5; D may be TRBD1 (6 bases). CDR3 loop: CASSRQARSNQPQHF. The CDR3 DNA sequence: TGTGCCAGCAGCCGACAGGCGAGAAGCAATCAGCCCCAGCATTTT.